Following are 26 T cell receptor beta chains from one sample sequenced in a study of control samples from healthy donors and cancer patients. Libraries were prepared by immunoSEQ multiplex PCR; TCRdb keeps only in-frame clonotypes and omits some of them. The table shows some 150,000 clones, with about 91% occurring only once. The sample consisted of blood. All receptors come from a man aged 25-40 years in good health.

The chain links TRBV28 to TRBJ1-5; no definite D call. Germline V gene sequence: CDR1 MDHEN, CDR2 SYDVKM. CDR3 length: 16 residues. Trimming removed 5 bases at V and 1 base at J, with 15 bases between. The CDR3 DNA is TGTGCCAGCAGTCTTCTCCTGGACGGAAGCAATCAGCCCCAGCATTTT. Residues: CASSLLLDGSNQPQHF.

The J gene is TRBJ1-2, the V gene TRBV23-1; 9 positions agree with TRBD1. TRBV23-1 is identified as an open reading frame with a role that is uncertain. V gave up 6 bases and J gave up 3 bases; unmatched junction bases: 5. The CDR3 covers 14 residues. The CDR3 nucleotides are TGCGCCAGCAGCCGGACAGGGGTTCACTATGGCTACACCTTC. Its protein product is CASSRTGVHYGYTF.

The genes are TRBV7-2 and TRBJ1-5, with a tentative D call TRBD1 (6 bases). V lost 2 bases to trimming and J lost 6 bases, with 14 bases between them. The CDR3 runs 15 residues. The V gene's germline CDR1 is SGHTA and CDR2 FQGNSA. CDR3 in DNA: TGTGCCAGCAGCTTATACAGGGAGAAGACTCAGCCCCAGCATTTT. Its protein product is CASSLYREKTQPQHF.

The chain recombines TRBV4-1 with TRBJ1-1, with D hard to call. Germline V gives CDR1 MGHRA, CDR2 YSYEKL. CDR3 length: 14 residues. V lost 0 bases and J 5 bases, leaving 10 bases between the germline ends. The CDR3 DNA follows: TGCGCCAGCAGCCAAGATTTGGGAGGGACTGAAGCTTTCTTT. Its protein is CASSQDLGGTEAFF.

The CDR3 nucleotides read TGTGCCAGCACAGGACTAGAGGGCCTTTACAATGAGCAGTTCTTC. Protein: CASTGLEGLYNEQFF. The chain has TRBV27 and TRBJ2-1, with 7 bases fitting TRBD2. Unmatched junction bases numbered 10, after V lost 7 bases and J lost 4 bases. Germline V lookup: CDR1 MNHEY, CDR2 SMNVEV (reference sequence). The CDR3 spans 15 residues.

The chain joins TRBV25-1 to TRBJ1-6, with a possible D match to TRBD1 (6 bases). The CDR3 totals 15 residues. V dropped 3 bases and J dropped 2 bases, with 8 bases sitting between them. The germline V gene encodes CDR1 MGHDK and CDR2 SYGVNS. The chain's CDR3 is CASSDRDTYNSPLHF. CDR3 in DNA: TGTGCCAGCAGTGACCGGGACACCTATAATTCACCCCTCCACTTT. Drawing the rest from reference TRBV25-1 and TRBJ1-6, the complete variable domain is EADIYQTPRYLVIGTGKKITLECSQTMGHDKMYWYQQDPGMELHLIHYSYGVNSTEKGDLSSESTVSRIRTEHFPLTLESARPSHTSQYLCASSDRDTYNSPLHFGNGTRLTVT.

V is TRBV11-2 and J is TRBJ1-3, with D maybe TRBD1 (5 bases). Trimming cost V 6 bases and J 5 bases, with 11 bases left between them. CDR1 SGHAT and CDR2 FQNNGV come from the germline V gene. This CDR3 spans 13 amino acids. The CDR3 DNA reads TGTGCCAGCAGTATCGGGGCTCGAAACACCATATATTTT. Translation gives CASSIGARNTIYF.

The rearrangement links TRBV4-2 to TRBJ2-1, with a possible D match to TRBD2 (6 bases). Per germline, CDR1 LGHNA and CDR2 YNFKEQ. The CDR3 is 13 amino acids. Trimming removed 4 bases from V and 6 bases from J, with 10 bases in between. The CDR3 sequence: CASSPVAANEQFF. CDR3 in DNA: TGTGCCAGCAGCCCAGTAGCGGCCAATGAGCAGTTCTTC.

The V and J genes are TRBV5-5 and TRBJ2-1; 10 bases are a match to TRBD1. J gave up 2 bases and V 4 bases, and 3 bases lay outside the gene matches. This CDR3 has 15 amino acids. The germline V gene has CDR1 SGHKS and CDR2 YYEKEE (reference sequence). The CDR3 loop reads CASSHGQGAYNEQFF. CDR3 bases: TGTGCCAGCAGCCATGGACAGGGGGCCTACAATGAGCAGTTCTTC. The entire variable domain, with the rest obtained from reference TRBV5-5 and TRBJ2-1, is as follows: DAGVTQSPTHLIKTRGQQVTLRCSPISGHKSVSWYQQVLGQGPQFIFQYYEKEERGRGNFPDRFSARQFPNYSSELNVNALLLGDSALYLCASSHGQGAYNEQFFGPGTRLTVL.

This clone showed up just a few times. CDR3 sequence reads: CASSQKENTIYF. In DNA form, the CDR3 reads TGTGCCAGCAGCCAAAAAGAAAACACCATATATTTT. The J gene is TRBJ1-3, the V gene TRBV3-1 (or the pseudogene TRBV3-2); D is unclear. Germline V gene lookup returns CDR1 LGHDT and CDR2 YNNKEL (reference sequence). This CDR3 spans 12 amino acids. Trimming shortened V by 2 bases and J by 6 bases, and 5 bases separated the two germline ends.

The rearrangement joins TRBV5-4 to TRBJ2-2, with D maybe TRBD1 (5 bases). Trimming left V 4 bases short and J 1 base short, with 11 bases between. The CDR3 is made up of 15 amino acids. Germline CDR1 SGHNT, CDR2 YYREEE (reference sequence). The CDR3 reads CASSRRQLNTGELFF. The CDR3 nucleotides read TGTGCCAGCAGCCGAAGACAGTTGAACACCGGGGAGCTGTTTTTT.

The chain links TRBV7-6 to TRBJ2-1, with D unclear. Germline V CDR1 and CDR2: SGHVS, FNYEAQ. The CDR3 runs to 16 residues. V dropped 5 bases and J dropped 0 bases, with 14 bases sitting between them. This chain's CDR3 is CASSPDSTPSYNEQFF. The CDR3 region has the DNA TGTGCCAGCAGCCCAGACTCCACTCCCTCCTACAATGAGCAGTTCTTC.

V and J are TRBV3-1 (or the pseudogene TRBV3-2) and TRBJ1-2, with 8 bases identical to TRBD1. Germline V gene data show CDR1 as LGHDT and CDR2 as YNNKEL (reference sequence). This CDR3 comprises 16 residues. V lost 4 bases, J lost 7 bases, and 14 bases stayed unmatched. The CDR3 DNA reads as TGTGCCAGCAGCCCGACGGGACAGGTCACCACCAGTGGCTACACCTTC. Residues: CASSPTGQVTTSGYTF.

The J gene is TRBJ1-2, the V gene TRBV11-2; D remains ambiguous. CDR1 and CDR2 from the germline V gene are SGHAT and FQNNGV. V dropped 1 base and J dropped 4 bases, with 10 bases sitting between them. The length of the CDR3 is 14 residues. CDR3 nucleotide sequence: TGTGCCAGCAGCTTAGTGCGAGCGGGCTATGGCTACACCTTC. It is translated as CASSLVRAGYGYTF.

The chain combines TRBV28 with TRBJ1-5; TRBD1 is a possible D gene (6 bases). Germline V lookup: CDR1 MDHEN, CDR2 SYDVKM. The CDR3 extends over 14 amino acids. Between the trimmed V and J ends, which lost 3 bases and 5 bases, there was a span of 11 bases. The CDR3 DNA follows: TGTGCCAGCAGTTTCCGGGACAACGATCAGCCCCAGCATTTT. Protein sequence: CASSFRDNDQPQHF.

The chain links TRBV6-5 to TRBJ1-4, with unresolved D. Germline V gene lookup returns CDR1 MNHEY and CDR2 SVGAGI. The CDR3 spans 15 residues. V lost 0 bases and J lost 4, with 9 bases in between. The CDR3 coding sequence is TGTGCCAGCAGTTACTCGAAGAACTATAATGAAAAACTGTTTTTT. Translated, it gives CASSYSKNYNEKLFF.

This rearrangement joins TRBV5-6 to TRBJ2-3; 7 positions match TRBD2. Per the germline V gene, CDR1 is SGHDT and CDR2 is YYEEEE. The junction had 14 bases not matched to a gene; V was cut back by 6 bases and J by 1 base. CDR3 length: 17 residues. The CDR3 region has the DNA TGTGCCAGCAATAGTTGGGCCGGGGGGATGGGCACAGATACGCAGTATTTT. Residues: CASNSWAGGMGTDTQYF.

The chain combines TRBV6-2 or TRBV6-3 with TRBJ2-3; maybe TRBD1 (6 bases). Germline CDR1 and CDR2: MNHEY and SVGEGT. V lost 4 bases and J 6 bases, leaving 20 bases between the germline ends. CDR3 size: 16 residues. CDR3 nucleotide sequence: TGTGCCAGCAGTTCGGGGACAAGCCTTAGTGGGGATACGCAGTATTTT. It codes for CASSSGTSLSGDTQYF.

The CDR3 coding sequence is TGTGCCAGCAGCCACGCTTACGAGCAGTACTTC. Its translation: CASSHAYEQYF. The genes are TRBV7-2 and TRBJ2-7; D uncertain. CDR3 length: 11 amino acids. V gave up 5 bases and J gave up 4 bases, with 6 bases separating them. The germline V gene encodes CDR1 SGHTA and CDR2 FQGNSA.

The chain joins TRBV6-5 to TRBJ1-2; no clear D gene. From germline, CDR1 is MNHEY and CDR2 SVGAGI. The CDR3 covers 13 residues. V lost 2 bases to trimming and J lost 2 bases, with 6 bases between them. This CDR3 is CASSYGLNYGYTF. The CDR3 coding sequence is TGTGCCAGCAGTTACGGGCTAAACTATGGCTACACCTTC.

The chain is built from TRBV10-2 and TRBJ2-7; D might be TRBD1 (6 bases). The CDR3 length is 13 residues. V lost 6 bases and J 4 bases, leaving 13 bases between the germline ends. Germline V CDR1 and CDR2: WSHSY, SAAADI. The CDR3 nucleotides are TGCGCCAGCAGGGAGGACAGAGCATACGAGCAGTACTTC. Translated: CASREDRAYEQYF.

The chain recombines TRBV9 with TRBJ2-7; D perhaps matches TRBD1 (5 bases). Germline CDR1 is SGDLS and CDR2 is YYNGEE. The CDR3 extends over 14 amino acids. Trimming removed 4 bases from V and 0 bases from J, with 11 bases in between. CDR3 residues: CASSSQGFSYEQYF. The CDR3 bases are TGTGCCAGCAGCTCGCAGGGCTTCTCCTACGAGCAGTACTTC.

The CDR3: CASSLGRGNYGYTF. CDR3 in DNA: TGTGCCAGCAGCTTAGGCAGGGGAAACTATGGCTACACCTTC. The chain joins TRBV7-9 to TRBJ1-2, with D possibly matching TRBD1 (6 bases). CDR3 length equals 14 residues. The V gene's germline CDR1 is SEHNR and CDR2 FQNEAQ (reference sequence). The V end lost 1 base, the J end lost 2 bases, and 8 bases lay between the germline ends.

The V call is TRBV7-2, the J call TRBJ1-5; the match to TRBD1 covers 11 bases. Trimming took 5 bases from V and 5 from J; bases not matched to a gene: 8. Germline V gene data show CDR1 as SGHTA and CDR2 as FQGNSA. There are 16 residues in the CDR3. The CDR3 bases are TGTGCCAGCAGCATAGACGGGACAGGGGGGGATCAGCCCCAGCATTTT. It is translated as CASSIDGTGGDQPQHF.

This chain uses TRBV19 with TRBJ2-7; 7 bases match TRBD1. Germline CDR1 LNHDA, CDR2 SQIVND (reference sequence). The junction had 11 bases not matched to a gene; V was cut back by 3 bases and J by 0 bases. This CDR3 spans 17 amino acids. The CDR3, as DNA: TGTGCCAGTAGTATGATCCTTGGGACAGTGAGCTCCTACGAGCAGTACTTC. It specifies CASSMILGTVSSYEQYF.

The rearrangement links TRBV4-1 to TRBJ2-1, with D unresolved. Trimming cost V 0 bases and J 2 bases, with 8 bases left between them. The CDR3 sequence is 15 residues long. Germline CDR1 is MGHRA and CDR2 is YSYEKL. The CDR3 region has the DNA TGCGCCAGCAGCCAAGATCAGGACCCCTACAATGAGCAGTTCTTC. Amino acids: CASSQDQDPYNEQFF.